The clone carrying this T cell receptor (beta chain) turned up a few times. Its antigen is unknown. These data come from a study of post-analysis software for immune sequencing data. The TCR beta cDNA libraries carried unique molecular identifiers. Each sample of about 0.95 to 11 million input T cells yielded roughly 500,000 cDNA molecules, so each molecule approximated one T cell. TCRdb ran MiXCR on the PCR reads and lists one entry per CDR3 protein. The sample consists of some 890,000 distinct CDR3 sequences, roughly 58% of them appearing once. Study observations and caveats: Five or six TRBV segments, including TRBV5-6, TRBV5-1 and TRBV20-1, were more frequent in patients than controls. Controls significantly exceeded multiple sclerosis patients in normalized Chao1 diversity.

V was cut by 1 base and J by 0 bases, with 17 bases left in between. Germline V gene sequence: CDR1 SGHTA, CDR2 FQGNSA. The CDR3 covers 18 residues. The sample comprised blood. This sequence joins TRBV7-2 and TRBJ2-3; D might be TRBD2 (5 bases). This TCR was recovered from a girl aged 10-17 years with multiple sclerosis. DNA for the CDR3: TGTGCCAGCAGCTTAGTCCCGCGTCGGGGAGCCAGCACAGATACGCAGTATTTT. It yields the protein CASSLVPRRGASTDTQYF.